This TCR beta chain was identified during a study of T cell responses to AZD1222 COVID-19 vaccine. The CDR3 has 13 amino acids. The germline V and J ends were trimmed by 1 base and 8 bases, with 11 bases remaining between them. Per germline, CDR1 SGHAT and CDR2 FQNNGV. Profiling relied on immunoSEQ multiplex PCR, and the TCRdb table lists in-frame clones only, not all of them. The table lists approximately 150,000 clones, approximately 88% of them singletons. V and J are TRBV11-2 and TRBJ1-2, with D perhaps TRBD1 (5 bases). The sample was peripheral blood, taken on day 0 of AZD1222 vaccination. This TCR derives from an adult in good health. CDR3: CASSLGAGTGYTF. In nucleotides, the CDR3 is TGTGCCAGCAGCTTAGGTGCAGGGACCGGCTACACCTTC.